These 18 T cell receptor beta chains originate from one sample sequenced in a study of identifying expanded T cells in peripheral blood. This table comes from immunoSEQ multiplex PCR, and its TCRdb copy is limited to in-frame clones, with some not included. The sample has fewer than 85,000 clones; about 83% are singletons. Sequenced input: blood. These receptors were taken from a person between 18 and 69 years old in good health.

On this clone: Other DNA sequences in this specimen translate into the identical CDR3. The gene calls are TRBV6-6 and TRBJ2-7; D unclear. CDR1 and CDR2 from the germline V gene are MNHNY and SVGAGI (reference sequence). V was pared by 5 bases and J by 1 base, with 15 bases between. The CDR3 spans 15 residues. The DNA of the CDR3 is TGTGCCAGCAGTGTGGACCCTGGGCGATCCTACGAGCAGTACTTC. Translated: CASSVDPGRSYEQYF.

V and J are TRBV28 and TRBJ1-2; the D is unclear. CDR3 size: 13 residues. V lost 1 base and J 14 bases, leaving 17 bases between the germline ends. Germline V gives CDR1 MDHEN, CDR2 SYDVKM. The CDR3 loop is CASSLSQAWGRTF. In nucleotides, the CDR3 is TGTGCCAGCAGTTTATCGCAGGCCTGGGGTCGAACCTTC.

The chain employs TRBV12-2 and TRBJ2-1; TRBD2, as called in the table, went unchecked against the DNA. TRBV12-2 is classified as a pseudogene. The CDR3 has 16 amino acids. The CDR3 loop reads CASRHALAGIIDEQFF. The DNA of the CDR3 is TGTGCAAGTCGCCATGCACTAGCGGGAATAATAGATGAGCAGTTCTTC.

The chain recombines TRBV7-2 with TRBJ2-7; 7 bases align to TRBD2. CDR3 length: 16 amino acids. Losses at the gene ends were 2 bases for V and 4 bases for J; bases not matched to a gene: 11. Germline-derived CDR1 and CDR2 are SGHTA and FQGNSA. The CDR3 loop is CASSLSTGGPFYEQYF. CDR3 nucleotide sequence: TGTGCCAGCAGCTTATCGACGGGAGGTCCCTTTTACGAGCAGTACTTC.

V usage is TRBV10-3 and J usage is TRBJ1-3; D remains unclear. The germline gives CDR1 ENHRY, CDR2 SYGVKD. V shed 6 bases and J shed 0 bases, with 6 bases lying between them. There are 13 residues in the CDR3. The chain's CDR3 is CAISLDSGNTIYF. DNA for the CDR3: TGTGCCATCAGCCTCGACTCTGGAAACACCATATATTTT.

The J gene is TRBJ2-3, the V gene TRBV27, with D possibly matching TRBD1 (5 bases). Germline V gene lookup returns CDR1 MNHEY and CDR2 SMNVEV (reference sequence). The V end lost 5 bases, the J end lost 2 bases, and 17 bases lay between the germline ends. The CDR3 spans 16 residues. The CDR3 is CASSDQTVPYTDTQYF. The CDR3 nucleotides read TGTGCCAGCAGTGACCAGACAGTCCCATACACAGATACGCAGTATTTT.

This clone was seen only a few times. This rearrangement joins TRBV5-1 to TRBJ2-3; no clear D. This CDR3 is 16 amino acids long. V was cut by 0 bases and J by 0 bases, with 11 bases left in between. Germline CDR1 and CDR2: SGHRS and YFSETQ. The CDR3 loop reads CASSLGAEISTDTQYF. DNA for the CDR3: TGCGCCAGCAGCTTGGGGGCAGAGATTAGCACAGATACGCAGTATTTT.

The chain employs TRBV9 and TRBJ2-5, with a possible D match to TRBD2 (6 bases). V was shortened by 0 bases and J by 1 base, with 16 bases between the two germline ends. Germline CDR1 is SGDLS and CDR2 is YYNGEE. The CDR3 contains 17 residues. The CDR3: CASSVDPSARPQETQYF. CDR3 nucleotides: TGTGCCAGCAGCGTAGATCCTAGCGCACGCCCCCAAGAGACCCAGTACTTC.

The V and J genes are TRBV4-1 and TRBJ2-7; D is perhaps TRBD2 (6 bases). Trimming took off 4 bases at V and 2 bases at J, with 15 bases between the two ends. Germline CDR1 is MGHRA and CDR2 is YSYEKL. The CDR3 length is 15 residues. This CDR3 reads CASSPTSTGPYEQYF. The CDR3 region has the DNA TGCGCCAGCAGCCCGACTAGTACGGGACCCTACGAGCAGTACTTC.

The rearrangement uses TRBV9 and TRBJ2-1; D is undetermined. Trimming left V 4 bases short and J 3 bases short, with 14 bases between. The CDR3 is made up of 15 amino acids. Germline CDR1 is SGDLS and CDR2 is YYNGEE. The CDR3 spells CASSYTGGVYNEQFF. Here the CDR3 DNA reads TGTGCCAGCAGCTATACGGGCGGAGTCTACAATGAGCAGTTCTTC.

V usage is TRBV27 and J usage is TRBJ1-2; D gene unclear. Looked up from germline, CDR1 is MNHEY and CDR2 is SMNVEV (reference sequence). The CDR3 covers 13 residues. Trimming stripped 3 bases from V and 8 bases from J, with 13 bases between. The CDR3 DNA reads as TGTGCCAGCAGTTTCCACAACGCCCGGGGCTACACCTTC. Protein sequence: CASSFHNARGYTF.

This clone was counted between two and nine times. V gene TRBV7-2 combines with J gene TRBJ2-5, with D tentatively TRBD2 (6 bases). The germline V gene has CDR1 SGHTA and CDR2 FQGNSA. This CDR3 region has 15 residues. V was trimmed by 4 bases and J by 3 bases, leaving 15 bases between them. The CDR3 sequence: CASSSQSGSKETQYF. DNA of the CDR3: TGTGCCAGCAGCTCCCAAAGCGGGTCTAAAGAGACCCAGTACTTC. The complete variable domain, with remaining parts taken from reference TRBV7-2 and TRBJ2-5, reads GAGVSQSPSNKVTEKGKDVELRCDPISGHTALYWYRQSLGQGLEFLIYFQGNSAPDKSGLPSDRFSAERTGGSVSTLTIQRTQQEDSAVYLCASSSQSGSKETQYFGPGTRLLVL.

This clone was detected once. The rearrangement links TRBV6-1 to TRBJ2-6; 8 bases agree with TRBD2. The V segment lost 0 bases and the J segment 1 base; nucleotides outside the gene matches: 5. This CDR3 region has 18 residues. The V gene's germline CDR1 is MNHNS and CDR2 SASEGT. The DNA of the CDR3 is TGTGCCAGCAGTGAAGCCGGGACTAGAGGGTCTGGGGCCAACGTCCTGACTTTC. Protein sequence: CASSEAGTRGSGANVLTF.

The V call is TRBV19, the J call TRBJ2-7; 9 nucleotides align to TRBD2. Germline V CDR1 and CDR2: LNHDA, SQIVND (reference sequence). The CDR3 covers 13 residues. J lost 7 bases, V lost 8 bases, and 9 bases had no gene match. The CDR3, as DNA: TGTGCCAGTTCGGCGGGAGGGCCGGGGGAGCAGTACTTC. Translating it yields CASSAGGPGEQYF.

This chain connects TRBV6-4 to TRBJ2-1; D might be TRBD1 or TRBD2, each matching 6 bases. This CDR3 spans 14 amino acids. With 6 bases removed from V and 8 bases from J, the gap between germline ends came to 17 bases. Looked up from germline, CDR1 is MRHNA and CDR2 is SNTAGT. CDR3 region: CASRVGSGAYEQFF. CDR3 coding DNA: TGTGCCAGCAGAGTCGGGTCGGGGGCCTATGAGCAGTTCTTC.

The chain employs TRBV19 and TRBJ2-1; possible D gene TRBD2, 5 bases. Germline V gives CDR1 LNHDA, CDR2 SQIVND (reference sequence). V lost 0 bases and J 10 bases, leaving 13 bases between the germline ends. The CDR3 is made up of 14 amino acids. The CDR3: CASSIDRPASEQFF. The CDR3 coding sequence is TGTGCCAGTAGTATAGATCGACCCGCTAGCGAGCAGTTCTTC. Together with reference TRBV19 and TRBJ2-1, the CDR3 gives the full variable domain: DGGITQSPKYLFRKEGQNVTLSCEQNLNHDAMYWYRQDPGQGLRLIYYSQIVNDFQKGDIAEGYSVSREKKESFPLTVTSAQKNPTAFYLCASSIDRPASEQFFGPGTRLTVL.

This chain uses TRBV2 with TRBJ2-5; D might be TRBD2 (5 bases). CDR3 length: 13 residues. Trimming took off 6 bases at V and 1 base at J, with 9 bases between the two ends. CDR1 is SNHLY and CDR2 is FYNNEI in the germline V gene. The CDR3 DNA is TGTGCCAGCAGCGTGGACTTCCAAGAGACCCAGTACTTC. Amino acids: CASSVDFQETQYF.

The rearrangement links TRBV5-4 to TRBJ2-3; D remains ambiguous. The length of the CDR3 is 14 residues. V lost 4 bases to trimming and J lost 0 bases, with 9 bases between them. The germline V gene has CDR1 SGHNT and CDR2 YYREEE (reference sequence). The CDR3 is CASSQKQSTDTQYF. The DNA of the CDR3 is TGTGCCAGCAGCCAGAAACAGAGCACAGATACGCAGTATTTT.